Included here is one T cell receptor (beta chain) sequence, with context. Its antigen is still unknown. The sample is drawn from a study of T cell responses to AZD1222 COVID-19 vaccine. Study details: It was second doses at about 4 or about 12 weeks that were pooled. General observations from the study: Mostly white British, mostly female donors; authors suggested clonal diversity may be underestimated. As reported, nearly half of all spike-specific TCRs target variant regions that are unmutated.

Assay used: immunoSEQ multiplex PCR; TCRdb lists only in-frame clones, some missing. Found here are 50,000 or so clones, about 87% of them singletons; the top ten hold about 15%. V gave up 7 bases and J gave up 2 bases; unmatched junction bases: 7. Germline CDR1 SQVTM, CDR2 ANQGSEA. CDR3 size: 13 residues. The sequencing used peripheral blood, collected on day 0 of AZD1222 vaccination. The chain combines TRBV29-1 with TRBJ2-7; 8 bases align to TRBD2. This TCR came from an adult in good health. The CDR3 DNA reads as TGCAGCGCCTCACTAGCGGCAGCCTACGAGCAGTACTTC. This translates into CSASLAAAYEQYF.